Reported below is one T cell receptor (beta chain). Its antigen is unidentified. This specimen comes from a study of OX40 agonist ivuxolimab in advanced cancers. On the study more broadly: Cohort: 82.7% men, mean age roughly 60, aged roughly 23 to 79.

Study-wide points: CD8+ T cells (on average) carried more expanded clones than CD4+ T cells. Clonal expansion among partial responders at 0.1-3.0 mg/kg ranked near the lowest.

The CDR3 runs to 15 residues. Germline assignment: CDR1 SNHLY and CDR2 FYNNEI. Trimming removed 6 bases from V and 6 bases from J; junction bases left unmatched: 7. Some clones are missing from TCRdb's copy, which holds only in-frame ones; the method was immunoSEQ multiplex PCR. The repertoire holds about 62,000 clones, with 85% as singletons. This chain links TRBV2 with TRBJ2-2, with 10 positions matching TRBD1. This material consisted of CD4+ or CD8+ T cells sorted from blood, taken in a trial of the OX40 agonist ivuxolimab. The TCR was taken from an adult with an advanced solid tumor such as melanoma, head and neck, liver or kidney cancer. CDR3 coding DNA: TGTGCCAGCAGGCAACAGACAGGGGGCTCCGGGGAGCTGTTTTTT. It yields the protein CASRQQTGGSGELFF.